Following are 4 T cell receptor beta chains from one sample sequenced in a study of blood T cell repertoires in COVID-19. Some clones are missing from TCRdb's copy, which holds only in-frame ones; the method was immunoSEQ multiplex PCR. The sample lists fewer than 200,000 clones, about three quarters seen once, with about 25% in the top ten. Sequencing was performed on peripheral blood. These receptors were collected from a woman aged 70 to 79 with acute or convalescent COVID-19.

This clone was counted a few times. J is TRBJ2-4 and V is TRBV5-1; TRBD2 agrees at 11 bases. The CDR3 spans 15 residues. CDR1 and CDR2 (germline): SGHRS, YFSETQ. Unmatched junction bases numbered 10, after V lost 4 bases and J lost 10 bases. The CDR3 protein is CASSPGTSGAKIQYF. For the CDR3, the DNA is TGCGCCAGCAGCCCCGGGACTAGCGGAGCCAAGATTCAGTACTTC. The whole variable domain, remainder taken from reference TRBV5-1 and TRBJ2-4, is KAGVTQTPRYLIKTRGQQVTLSCSPISGHRSVSWYQQTPGQGLQFLFEYFSETQRNKGNFPGRFSGRQFSNSRSEMNVSTLELGDSALYLCASSPGTSGAKIQYFGAGTRLSVL.

This chain links TRBV19 with TRBJ1-5; TRBD1 aligns across 10 bases. Germline values: CDR1 LNHDA, CDR2 SQIVND (reference sequence). Trimming at V came to 1 base and at J to 6 bases, leaving 6 bases not matched to a gene. The CDR3 is 16 amino acids. The CDR3 nucleotides read TGTGCCAGTAGTATAGGAAGCGGGACAGGGGCTCAGCCCCAGCATTTT. Residues: CASSIGSGTGAQPQHF.

This clone has at least ten counts. The rearrangement links TRBV7-2 to TRBJ1-2; weak D call: TRBD1 (5 bases). The ends were cut back, 5 bases at V and 0 bases at J, with 10 bases in the middle. Germline CDR1 reads SGHTA; CDR2 reads FQGNSA. This CDR3 is 14 amino acids long. CDR3 DNA sequence: TGTGCCAGCAGCGCCGACAGAGCTAACTATGGCTACACCTTC. It translates to CASSADRANYGYTF.

This chain connects TRBV12-5 to TRBJ2-5; 13 bases align to TRBD2. CDR1 is LGHNT and CDR2 is FRNRAP in the germline V gene. The ends lost 0 bases at V and 5 bases at J; junction bases unmatched: 3. The CDR3 length is 16 residues. The CDR3 reads CASGLVRTSGSETQYF. The CDR3 region has the DNA TGTGCTAGTGGTTTGGTACGGACTAGCGGGAGTGAGACCCAGTACTTC.